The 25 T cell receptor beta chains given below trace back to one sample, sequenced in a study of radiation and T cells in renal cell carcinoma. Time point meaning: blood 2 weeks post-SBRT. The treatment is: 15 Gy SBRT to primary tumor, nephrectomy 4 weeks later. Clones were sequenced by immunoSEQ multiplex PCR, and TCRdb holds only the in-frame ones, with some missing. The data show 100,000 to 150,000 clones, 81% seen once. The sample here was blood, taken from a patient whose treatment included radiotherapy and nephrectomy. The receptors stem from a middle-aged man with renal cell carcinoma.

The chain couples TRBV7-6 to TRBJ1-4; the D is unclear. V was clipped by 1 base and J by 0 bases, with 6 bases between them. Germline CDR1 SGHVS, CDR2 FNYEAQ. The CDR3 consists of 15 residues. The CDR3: CASSLETATNEKLFF. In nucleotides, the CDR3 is TGTGCCAGCAGCTTAGAAACTGCAACTAATGAAAAACTGTTTTTT.

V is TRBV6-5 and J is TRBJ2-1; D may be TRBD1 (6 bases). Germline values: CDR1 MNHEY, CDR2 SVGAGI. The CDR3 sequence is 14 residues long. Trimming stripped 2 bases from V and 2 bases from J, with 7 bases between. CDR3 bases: TGTGCCAGCAGTTACCGGGACACCTACAATGAGCAGTTCTTC. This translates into CASSYRDTYNEQFF.

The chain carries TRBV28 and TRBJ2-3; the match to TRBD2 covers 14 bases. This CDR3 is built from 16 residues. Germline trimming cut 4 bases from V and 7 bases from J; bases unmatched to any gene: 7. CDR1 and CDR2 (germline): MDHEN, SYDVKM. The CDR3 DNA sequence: TGTGCCAGCAGTTCGACTAGCGGGAGGGATCAGTATACGCAGTATTTT. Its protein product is CASSSTSGRDQYTQYF.

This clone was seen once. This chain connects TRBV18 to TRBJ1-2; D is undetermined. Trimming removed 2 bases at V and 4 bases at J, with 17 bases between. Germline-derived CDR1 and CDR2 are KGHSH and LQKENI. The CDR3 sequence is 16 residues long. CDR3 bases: TGTGCCAGCTCACCAGGCATGGTTATAGTAAGCTATGGCTACACCTTC. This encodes CASSPGMVIVSYGYTF.

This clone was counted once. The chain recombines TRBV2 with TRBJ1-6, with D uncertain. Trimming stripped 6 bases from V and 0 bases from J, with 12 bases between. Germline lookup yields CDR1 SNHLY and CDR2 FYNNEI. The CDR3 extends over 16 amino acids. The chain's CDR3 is CASRRTASSYNSPLHF. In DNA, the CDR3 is TGTGCCAGCAGAAGGACGGCGAGCTCCTATAATTCACCCCTCCACTTT.

CDR3 DNA: TGCGCCAGCCGAAGTTCCTACGAGCAGTACTTC. Its protein is CASRSSYEQYF. This rearrangement joins TRBV5-1 to TRBJ2-7, with D hard to call. Germline loops: CDR1 SGHRS, CDR2 YFSETQ. V gave up 7 bases and J gave up 1 base, with 6 bases separating them. There are 11 residues in the CDR3.

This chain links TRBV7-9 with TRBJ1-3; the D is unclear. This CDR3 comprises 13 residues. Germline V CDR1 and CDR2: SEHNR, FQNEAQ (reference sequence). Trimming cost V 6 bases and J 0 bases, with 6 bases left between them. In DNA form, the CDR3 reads TGTGCCAGCAGTAGGGTCTCTGGAAACACCATATATTTT. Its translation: CASSRVSGNTIYF.

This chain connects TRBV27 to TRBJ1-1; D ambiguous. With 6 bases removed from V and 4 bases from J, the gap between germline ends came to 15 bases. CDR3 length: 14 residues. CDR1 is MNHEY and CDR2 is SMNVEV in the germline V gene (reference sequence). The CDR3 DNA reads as TGTGCCAGCAGACTGAATAGGGAGAGCACTGAAGCTTTCTTT. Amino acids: CASRLNRESTEAFF.

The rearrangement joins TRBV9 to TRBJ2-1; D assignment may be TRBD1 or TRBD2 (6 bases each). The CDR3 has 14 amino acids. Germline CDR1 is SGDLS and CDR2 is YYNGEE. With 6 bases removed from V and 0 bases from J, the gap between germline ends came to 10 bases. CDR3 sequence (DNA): TGTGCCAGCACGGGGGCTAGCTCCTACAATGAGCAGTTCTTC. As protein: CASTGASSYNEQFF.

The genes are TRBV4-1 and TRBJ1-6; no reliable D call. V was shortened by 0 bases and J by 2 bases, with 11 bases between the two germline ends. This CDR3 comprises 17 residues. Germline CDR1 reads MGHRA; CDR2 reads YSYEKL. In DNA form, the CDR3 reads TGCGCCAGCAGCCAAGATAGTATGATCGCCTATAATTCACCCCTCCACTTT. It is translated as CASSQDSMIAYNSPLHF.

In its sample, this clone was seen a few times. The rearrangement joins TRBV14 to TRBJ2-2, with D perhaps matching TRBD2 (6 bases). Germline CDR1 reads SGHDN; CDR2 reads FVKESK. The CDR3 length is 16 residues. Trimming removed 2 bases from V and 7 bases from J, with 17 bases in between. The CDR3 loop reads CASSQSGPFGIGELFF. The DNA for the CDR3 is TGTGCCAGCAGCCAAAGCGGGCCCTTCGGGATCGGGGAGCTGTTTTTT.

CDR3 in DNA: TGTGCCAGCAGCCTCAACCGGGACGAGCAGTACTTC. It yields the protein CASSLNRDEQYF. The chain employs TRBV4-2 and TRBJ2-7; D is ambiguous. The germline V and J ends were trimmed by 4 bases and 5 bases, with 9 bases remaining between them. Germline-derived CDR1 and CDR2 are LGHNA and YNFKEQ. This CDR3 is 12 amino acids long.

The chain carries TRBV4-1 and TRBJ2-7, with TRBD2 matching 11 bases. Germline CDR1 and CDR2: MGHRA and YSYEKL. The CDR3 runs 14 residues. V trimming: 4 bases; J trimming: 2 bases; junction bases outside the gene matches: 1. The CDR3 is CASSPTSGTYEQYF. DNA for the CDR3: TGCGCCAGCAGCCCGACTAGCGGGACCTACGAGCAGTACTTC.

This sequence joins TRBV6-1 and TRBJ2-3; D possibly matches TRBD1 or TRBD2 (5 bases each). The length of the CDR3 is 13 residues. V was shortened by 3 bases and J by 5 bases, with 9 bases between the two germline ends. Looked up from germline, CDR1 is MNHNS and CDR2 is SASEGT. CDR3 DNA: TGTGCCAGCAGTGACCAGAGGGGAGATACGCAGTATTTT. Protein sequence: CASSDQRGDTQYF.

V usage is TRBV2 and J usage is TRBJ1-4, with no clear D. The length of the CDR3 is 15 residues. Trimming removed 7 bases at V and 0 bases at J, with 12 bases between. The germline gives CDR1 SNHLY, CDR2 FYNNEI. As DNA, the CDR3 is TGTGCCAGCACCCGTTTCTCTGCAACTAATGAAAAACTGTTTTTT. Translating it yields CASTRFSATNEKLFF.

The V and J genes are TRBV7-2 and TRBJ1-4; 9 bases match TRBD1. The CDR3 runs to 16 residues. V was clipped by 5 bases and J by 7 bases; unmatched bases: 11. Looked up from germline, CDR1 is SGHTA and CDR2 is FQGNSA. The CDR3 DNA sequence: TGTGCCAGCAGCGCCCGATCCGGGACAGGGCGTGAAAAACTGTTTTTT. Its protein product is CASSARSGTGREKLFF.

The CDR3 DNA reads as TGTGCCAGCAGTTACAACCAGATTTCCGAGCAGTACTTC. Amino acid sequence: CASSYNQISEQYF. The V call is TRBV6-6, the J call TRBJ2-7; D is uncertain. The V end lost 2 bases, the J end lost 6 bases, and 11 bases lay between the germline ends. The CDR3 is 13 amino acids. CDR1 and CDR2 from the germline V gene are MNHNY and SVGAGI (reference sequence).

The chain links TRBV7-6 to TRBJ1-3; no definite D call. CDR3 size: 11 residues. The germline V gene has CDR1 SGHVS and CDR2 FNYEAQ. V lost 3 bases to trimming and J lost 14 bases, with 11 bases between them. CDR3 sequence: CASSFGSDLYF. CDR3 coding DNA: TGTGCCAGCAGCTTCGGATCAGATTTATATTTT.

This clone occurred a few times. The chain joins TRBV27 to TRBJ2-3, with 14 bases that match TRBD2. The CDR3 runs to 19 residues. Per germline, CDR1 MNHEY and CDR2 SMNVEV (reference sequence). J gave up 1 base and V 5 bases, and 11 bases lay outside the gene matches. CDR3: CASSHRLAGGPRGTDTQYF. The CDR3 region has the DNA TGTGCCAGCAGTCACCGACTAGCGGGAGGGCCCCGGGGCACAGATACGCAGTATTTT.

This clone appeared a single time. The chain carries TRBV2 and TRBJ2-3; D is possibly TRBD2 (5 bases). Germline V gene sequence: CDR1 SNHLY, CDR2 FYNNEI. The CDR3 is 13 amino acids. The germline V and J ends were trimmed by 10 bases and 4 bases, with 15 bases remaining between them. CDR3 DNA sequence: TGTGCCACTGGGGAGCCCTTTTCAGATACGCAGTATTTT. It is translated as CATGEPFSDTQYF.

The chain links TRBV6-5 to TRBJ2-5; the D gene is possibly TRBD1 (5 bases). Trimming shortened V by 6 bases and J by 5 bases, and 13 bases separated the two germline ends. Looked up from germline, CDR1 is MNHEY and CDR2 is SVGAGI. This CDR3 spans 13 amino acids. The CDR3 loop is CASSPDTVETQYF. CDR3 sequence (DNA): TGTGCCAGCAGCCCGGACACCGTGGAGACCCAGTACTTC.

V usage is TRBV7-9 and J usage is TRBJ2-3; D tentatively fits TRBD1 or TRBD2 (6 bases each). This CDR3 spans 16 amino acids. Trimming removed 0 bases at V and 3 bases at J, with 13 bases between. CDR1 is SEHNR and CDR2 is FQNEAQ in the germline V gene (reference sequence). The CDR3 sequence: CASSLAGAGSTDTQYF. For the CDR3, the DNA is TGTGCCAGCAGCTTAGCGGGGGCGGGGAGTACAGATACGCAGTATTTT.

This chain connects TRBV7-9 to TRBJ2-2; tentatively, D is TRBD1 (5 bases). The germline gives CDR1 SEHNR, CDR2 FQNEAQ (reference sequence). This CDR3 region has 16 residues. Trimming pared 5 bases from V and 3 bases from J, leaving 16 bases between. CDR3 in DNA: TGTGCCAGCAGCCTTCAAGGCAGGGATGACACCGGGGAGCTGTTTTTT. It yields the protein CASSLQGRDDTGELFF.

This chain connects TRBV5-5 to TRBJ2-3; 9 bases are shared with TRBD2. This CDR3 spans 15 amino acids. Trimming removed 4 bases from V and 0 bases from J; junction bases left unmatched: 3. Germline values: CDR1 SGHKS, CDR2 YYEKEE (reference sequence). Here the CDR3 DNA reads TGTGCCAGCAGCCCGAGCGGGGGGAGCACAGATACGCAGTATTTT. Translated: CASSPSGGSTDTQYF.

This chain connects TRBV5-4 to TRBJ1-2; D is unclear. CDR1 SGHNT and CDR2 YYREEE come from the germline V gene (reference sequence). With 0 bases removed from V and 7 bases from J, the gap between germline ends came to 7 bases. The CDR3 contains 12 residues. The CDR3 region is CASSLALRGYTF. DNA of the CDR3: TGTGCCAGCAGCTTGGCCTTACGTGGCTACACCTTC.